A single sample is the source of the 12 T cell receptor beta chains below, sequenced in a study of blood T cells in healthy people across ages. With a J-beta primer mix and a sample-barcoded 5' primer, a second PCR ran about 7 to 12 cycles. One entry per CDR3 protein, called by TCRdb with MiXCR from the 5' RACE reads. The repertoire holds 660,000 or so distinct CDR3 sequences, around three fifths seen once, with 30% to 45% in the top ten. Sequenced sample: blood. These receptors were taken from a man in his 60s in good health.

The V and J genes are TRBV2 and TRBJ2-5; D not resolved. The germline CDR1 and CDR2 sequences are SNHLY and FYNNEI. V shed 5 bases and J shed 0 bases, with 13 bases lying between them. The length of the CDR3 is 15 residues. CDR3 residues: CASSTERAYQETQYF. The CDR3 region has the DNA TGTGCCAGCAGTACCGAACGGGCGTACCAAGAGACCCAGTACTTC.

This clonotype was picked up a small number of times. The genes are TRBV28 and TRBJ2-7; D possibly corresponds to TRBD1 (6 bases). V lost 4 bases, J lost 3 bases, and 16 bases lay in between. Germline values: CDR1 MDHEN, CDR2 SYDVKM. The CDR3 has 15 residues. CDR3 nucleotide sequence: TGTGCCAGCAGTTCTCCAGGGGCTTCCTTCTACGAGCAGTACTTC. It yields the protein CASSSPGASFYEQYF.

This clonotype was counted a few times. The chain employs TRBV12-3 or TRBV12-4 and TRBJ2-1; TRBD1 aligns across 7 bases. The CDR3 totals 11 residues. With 7 bases clipped from V and 7 bases from J, the junction kept 1 base outside the gene matches. CDR3 bases: TGTGCCAGCAACAGGGGTAATGAGCAGTTCTTC. Protein: CASNRGNEQFF.

This clonotype appeared a few times. J is TRBJ1-2 and V is TRBV29-1; D not certain. The CDR3 is 14 amino acids. Trimming pared 4 bases from V and 1 base from J, leaving 13 bases between. Germline loops: CDR1 SQVTM, CDR2 ANQGSEA. CDR3 loop: CSVVKQALNYGYTF. The CDR3 region has the DNA TGCAGCGTTGTGAAGCAGGCTCTTAACTATGGCTACACCTTC.

The J gene is TRBJ2-1, the V gene TRBV5-1; D is possibly TRBD2 (5 bases). Trimming shortened V by 0 bases and J by 5 bases, and 12 bases separated the two germline ends. The length of the CDR3 is 15 residues. Germline assignment: CDR1 SGHRS and CDR2 YFSETQ. The CDR3: CASSLALVIDNEQFF. The CDR3 nucleotides read TGCGCCAGCAGCTTGGCACTAGTAATCGACAATGAGCAGTTCTTC. Variable domain in full (rest from reference TRBV5-1 and TRBJ2-1): KAGVTQTPRYLIKTRGQQVTLSCSPISGHRSVSWYQQTPGQGLQFLFEYFSETQRNKGNFPGRFSGRQFSNSRSEMNVSTLELGDSALYLCASSLALVIDNEQFFGPGTRLTVL.

This chain joins TRBV20-1 and TRBJ2-1; D uncertain. The ends were cut back, 5 bases at V and 0 bases at J, with 11 bases in the middle. The germline V gene has CDR1 DFQATT and CDR2 SNEGSKA (reference sequence). The CDR3 loop spans 14 amino acids. The CDR3 nucleotides read TGCAGTGCTTCTCCCCCCCCCTCCTACAATGAGCAGTTCTTC. It codes for CSASPPPSYNEQFF.

The gene calls are TRBV2 and TRBJ2-3; D may correspond to TRBD1 or TRBD2 (5 bases each). Germline V gene lookup returns CDR1 SNHLY and CDR2 FYNNEI. V lost 6 bases and J lost 0, with 13 bases in between. CDR3 size: 15 residues. Here the CDR3 reads CASRLGDFSTDTQYF. As DNA, the CDR3 is TGTGCCAGCAGACTGGGGGATTTTAGCACAGATACGCAGTATTTT.

This clonotype was recorded at least ten times. The chain uses TRBV7-9 and TRBJ2-2; no clear D. The CDR3 consists of 12 residues. The germline V gene encodes CDR1 SEHNR and CDR2 FQNEAQ (reference sequence). V lost 5 bases, J lost 8 bases, and 9 bases lay in between. Written as DNA, the CDR3 is TGTGCCAGCAGCCTAAATTTAGGGGAGCTGTTTTTT. Its translation: CASSLNLGELFF.

The rearrangement joins TRBV20-1 to TRBJ2-5; D is uncertain. CDR3 length: 14 amino acids. V was shortened by 4 bases and J by 2 bases, with 14 bases between the two germline ends. Germline CDR1 and CDR2: DFQATT and SNEGSKA (reference sequence). The CDR3, as DNA: TGCAGTGCTACAGAACCTCTAGGGCAAGAGACCCAGTACTTC. This encodes CSATEPLGQETQYF.

The rearrangement links TRBV20-1 to TRBJ1-2; TRBD1 is a possible D gene (6 bases). The CDR3 runs 12 residues. V lost 8 bases and J lost 6, with 16 bases in between. CDR1 is DFQATT, CDR2 SNEGSKA, per germline (reference sequence). In nucleotides, the CDR3 is TGCAGTACTTACAGGGTTAGTGATGGCTACACCTTC. Its translation is CSTYRVSDGYTF.

This clonotype was counted between two and nine times. This chain links TRBV6-5 with TRBJ2-4; D may be TRBD1 (6 bases). Germline-derived CDR1 and CDR2 are MNHEY and SVGAGI. V lost 4 bases and J 5 bases, leaving 9 bases between the germline ends. This CDR3 has 13 residues. The CDR3 is CASSSGQQNIQYF. The DNA of the CDR3 is TGTGCCAGCAGTTCAGGACAGCAAAACATTCAGTACTTC.

This clonotype showed up just a few times. The chain carries TRBV24-1 and TRBJ2-1; 7 bases are shared with TRBD1. The junction had 4 bases not matched to a gene; V was cut back by 9 bases and J by 3 bases. The germline gives CDR1 KGHDR, CDR2 SFDVKD. The CDR3 length is 13 residues. The chain's CDR3 is CATSRQGYNEQFF. DNA of the CDR3: TGTGCCACCTCCCGACAGGGCTACAATGAGCAGTTCTTC.